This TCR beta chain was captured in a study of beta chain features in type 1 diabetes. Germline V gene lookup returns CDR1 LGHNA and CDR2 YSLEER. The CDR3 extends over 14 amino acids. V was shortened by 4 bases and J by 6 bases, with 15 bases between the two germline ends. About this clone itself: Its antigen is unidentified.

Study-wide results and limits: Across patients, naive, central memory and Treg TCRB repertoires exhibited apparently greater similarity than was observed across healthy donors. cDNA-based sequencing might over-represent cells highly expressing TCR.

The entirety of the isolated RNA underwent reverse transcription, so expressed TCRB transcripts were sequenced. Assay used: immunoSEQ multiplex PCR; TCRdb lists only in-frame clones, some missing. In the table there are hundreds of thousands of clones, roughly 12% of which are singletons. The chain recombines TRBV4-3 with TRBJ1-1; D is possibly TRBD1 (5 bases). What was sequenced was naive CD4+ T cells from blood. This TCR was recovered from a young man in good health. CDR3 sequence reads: CASSPLGPGPEAFF. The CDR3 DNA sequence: TGCGCCAGCAGCCCCCTAGGGCCAGGGCCTGAAGCTTTCTTT.